This T cell receptor beta chain emerged from a study of T cells after yellow fever vaccination. To note about this clonotype: Its antigen is undetermined.

Study observations and caveats: Bulk-population clonotypes that are abundant could appear as contaminants in FACS-sorted repertoires. Detected again after the booster were most primary-vaccination clones, at almost 97% CD4 and approximately 90% CD8. Although the secondary response was weaker, it peaked faster, at day 5 versus 15.

TCR cDNA was made by 5'RACE template switching, adding a universal primer site and UMIs. TCRdb re-called the 5' RACE reads through MiXCR, storing one row per CDR3 protein. Among around 340,000 distinct CDR3 sequences listed, around 12% were seen once. The CDR3 is 14 amino acids. The germline CDR1 and CDR2 sequences are SEHNR and FQNEAQ (reference sequence). V was shortened by 5 bases and J by 1 base, with 11 bases between the two germline ends. This sequence joins TRBV7-9 and TRBJ2-5, with a weak D call TRBD1 (6 bases). The input for sequencing was CD4+ T cells sorted from PBMCs, taken 15 days after the yellow fever booster vaccination. This TCR derives from a young man who received the YFV17D yellow fever vaccine. The CDR3 is CASSILGAQETQYF. The DNA of the CDR3 is TGTGCCAGCAGCATCTTGGGGGCCCAAGAGACCCAGTACTTC.